This T cell receptor (beta chain) was sequenced for a study of blood T cell repertoires in COVID-19. The overall study: Sites in the United States, Italy and Spain provided acute and convalescent COVID-19 samples.

Authors' analysis steps: Estimation of nucleated cell counts relied on the amplification of reference gene primers. TCRdb's table, derived via immunoSEQ multiplex PCR, lists solely in-frame clones and lacks some. That table supplies the V and J calls and clone size; D and trimming were determined from the DNA. The profile covers a few hundred thousand clones, with approximately 88% appearing a single time and about 2.3% taken by the ten largest. Trimming took off 6 bases at V and 1 base at J, with 12 bases between the two ends. Looked up from germline, CDR1 is SEHNR and CDR2 is FQNEAQ (reference sequence). This CDR3 is built from 15 residues. The age range of participants was about 18 to 95 years, with residence in under 30 US areas. Participants had their cohort set by participant-reported clinical history.

This chain joins TRBV7-9 and TRBJ2-2; D may be TRBD2 (6 bases). The sample comprised PBMCs or T cells enriched from blood (not recorded which). The clonotype comes from a woman in her thirties or forties with acute COVID-19. In nucleotides, the CDR3 is TGTGCCAGCAGAGGTGGGGGAGGGAACACCGGGGAGCTGTTTTTT. Translation: CASRGGGGNTGELFF. Filled out from reference TRBV7-9 and TRBJ2-2, the complete variable domain reads DTGVSQNPRHKITKRGQNVTFRCDPISEHNRLYWYRQTLGQGPEFLTYFQNEAQLEKSRLLSDRFSAERPKGSFSTLEIQRTEQGDSAMYLCASRGGGGNTGELFFGEGSRLTVL.